This T cell receptor beta chain was identified in a study of T cell responses to AZD1222 COVID-19 vaccine. Study findings and constraints: Spike-spanning, vaccine-associated CD4 TCRs were dominant at 160-218 and 743-854. Only after the peak T cell response were repertoires sampled.

Concerning this clone itself: Its antigen is unknown.

The assay was immunoSEQ multiplex PCR, and TCRdb's table has in-frame clones only and misses some. This table has roughly 53,000 clones, approximately 84% appearing once. Per germline, CDR1 SGHDN and CDR2 FVKESK. Between the trimmed V and J ends, which lost 4 bases and 6 bases, there was a span of 18 bases. The CDR3 has 15 amino acids. This specimen was peripheral blood, taken on day 0 of AZD1222 vaccination. This clonotype was sampled from an adult in good health. The chain uses TRBV14 and TRBJ1-2, with D unclear. This CDR3 reads CASSLYMNVRNGYTF. CDR3 DNA: TGTGCCAGCAGCCTCTACATGAACGTGCGGAATGGCTACACCTTC.